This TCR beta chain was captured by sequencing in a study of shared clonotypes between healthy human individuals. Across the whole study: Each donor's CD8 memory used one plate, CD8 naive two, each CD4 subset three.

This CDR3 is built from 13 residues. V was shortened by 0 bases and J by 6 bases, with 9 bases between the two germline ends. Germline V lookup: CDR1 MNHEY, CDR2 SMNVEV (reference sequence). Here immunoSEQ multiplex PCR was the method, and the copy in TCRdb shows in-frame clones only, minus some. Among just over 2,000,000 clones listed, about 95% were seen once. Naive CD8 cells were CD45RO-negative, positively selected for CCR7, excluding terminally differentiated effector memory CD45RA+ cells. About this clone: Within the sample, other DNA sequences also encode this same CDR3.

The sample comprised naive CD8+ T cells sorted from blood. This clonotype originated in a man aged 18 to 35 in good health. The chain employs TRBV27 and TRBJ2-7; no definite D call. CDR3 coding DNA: TGTGCCAGCAGTTTATCCCCTGGGTCCGAGCAGTACTTC. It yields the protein CASSLSPGSEQYF.